The T cell receptor beta chain under discussion was sequenced for a study of blood T cells in healthy people across ages. The CDR3 runs 13 residues. The germline CDR1 and CDR2 sequences are DFQATT and SNEGSKA (reference sequence). V was pared by 6 bases and J by 4 bases, with 15 bases between. Alongside a J-beta primer mix, a sample-barcoded 5' primer served in a second PCR lasting roughly 7 to 12 cycles. Every sample gave at least 2.5 million paired-end reads containing CDR3. TCRdb re-analysed the 5' RACE reads in MiXCR, keeping a single row per CDR3 protein. The top ten hold around 21% of the sample, which has some 730,000 distinct CDR3 sequences, about 20% seen once. The donors, aged roughly 6 to 95, were healthy Caucasians from Russia. Study outcomes and limitations: Nothing was known about donor CMV status, and this possibly confounded expanded clonotype changes.

As to this clonotype: Antigen: not known.

Sequences were obtained from blood. The rearrangement links TRBV20-1 to TRBJ2-5; D may be TRBD1 (5 bases). The sequence was collected from a man in his sixties or seventies in good health. As DNA, the CDR3 is TGCAGTGCCCAAGGAGCAGGGCGAGAGACCCAGTACTTC. Translating it yields CSAQGAGRETQYF.